Presented here are 7 T cell receptor beta chains from one specimen sequenced in a study of molecular identifiers for immune sequencing clone quantification. TCRdb analysed the PCR reads with MiXCR anew, one entry per CDR3 protein. This table has 88,000 or so distinct CDR3 sequences, around 20% appearing once. Material: naive CD8+ T cells from blood, with Jurkat cell RNA spiked in. Subset meaning: FACS-sorted CD8+CD4-CCR7+CD45RA+ naive T cells. These receptors were collected from a human donor in good health. Some libraries in this study had Jurkat cell RNA spiked in.

This clonotype showed up just a few times. This chain connects TRBV9 to TRBJ2-1; 9 positions agree with TRBD2. CDR3 length: 20 residues. Looked up from germline, CDR1 is SGDLS and CDR2 is YYNGEE. With V trimmed by 0 bases and J by 0 bases, 13 bases remained unmatched. The chain's CDR3 is CASSVVAEGSGRNSYNEQFF. The CDR3 bases are TGTGCCAGCAGCGTAGTTGCAGAGGGTAGCGGGAGAAACTCCTACAATGAGCAGTTCTTC.

Concerning this clonotype itself: This may be a read error, as it is one base from a much larger clone. The rearrangement links TRBV4-1 to TRBJ2-3; D may be TRBD2 (5 bases). This CDR3 region has 13 residues. Trimming took 8 bases from V and 6 from J, leaving 15 bases between them. Germline V gene sequence: CDR1 MGHRA, CDR2 YSYEKL. CDR3 in amino acids: CASGLDWMDTQYF. The CDR3 DNA reads as TGCGCCAGCGGCCTGGACTGGATGGATACGCAGTATTTT.

The V gene is TRBV3-1, the J gene TRBJ2-3; 11 nucleotides align to TRBD2. The CDR3 extends over 17 amino acids. Unmatched junction bases numbered 12, after V lost 4 bases and J lost 6 bases. Germline V gene data show CDR1 as LGHDT and CDR2 as YNNKEL (reference sequence). CDR3 amino acids: CASSPLSGLAARDTQYF. DNA of the CDR3: TGTGCCAGCAGCCCCCTTTCGGGACTAGCGGCTCGGGATACGCAGTATTTT.

The chain uses TRBV21-1 and TRBJ2-1; TRBD1 was called by the table and not checked on the DNA. TRBV21-1 is termed a pseudogene. CDR3 size: 16 residues. CDR3 nucleotides: TGTGCCAGCAGCAAAGCGCGGCGCATACGCTACAATGAGCAGTTCTTC. This codes for CASSKARRIRYNEQFF.

This clonotype occurred a few times. This chain uses TRBV4-3 with TRBJ2-7, with 9 bases matching TRBD1. J gave up 5 bases and V 3 bases, and 5 bases lay outside the gene matches. The length of the CDR3 is 14 residues. CDR1 and CDR2 (germline): LGHNA, YSLEER. In DNA form, the CDR3 reads TGCGCCAGCAGCCACCCCGGGACAGGGAACGAGCAGTACTTC. Translated: CASSHPGTGNEQYF.

As concerns this clonotype: A read error is possible here, since a much larger clone lies one base away. The chain uses TRBV4-1 and TRBJ1-5; no clear D. This CDR3 has 13 amino acids. CDR1 and CDR2 (germline): MGHRA, YSYEKL. CDR3 nucleotides: TGCGCCAGCAGCCAAAATAGCAATCGGCCCCAGCATTTT. This sequence encodes CASSQNSNRPQHF.

At least ten counts were recorded for this clonotype. The rearrangement links TRBV27 to TRBJ1-6, with unresolved D. The V gene's germline CDR1 is MNHEY and CDR2 SMNVEV (reference sequence). V was clipped by 5 bases and J by 8 bases, with 10 bases between them. This CDR3 is 13 amino acids long. This CDR3 is CASSLTLDSPLHF. CDR3 nucleotide sequence: TGTGCCAGCAGTCTAACTCTCGATTCACCCCTCCACTTT.